This T cell receptor beta chain was identified during a study of technical replicates of blood from several donors. This clone was detected a few times. Sequencing was performed with immunoSEQ multiplex PCR; in TCRdb, only in-frame clones are kept and a portion is missing. The data hold tens of thousands of clones, with around 87% observed a single time. V was pared by 6 bases and J by 1 base, with 9 bases between. Looked up from germline, CDR1 is SEHNR and CDR2 is FQNEAQ (reference sequence). The CDR3 has 13 residues. Sequenced sample: PBMCs. The clonotype comes from a human donor in good health. Some clones in this sample may be carry-over from other donors' samples. The gene calls are TRBV7-9 and TRBJ1-1, with D unresolved. The CDR3 loop is CASRLGPNTEAFF. Written as DNA, the CDR3 is TGTGCCAGCAGATTGGGCCCGAACACTGAAGCTTTCTTT.